This TCR beta chain appears in the sequencing data of a study of blood T cell repertoires in COVID-19. Study-level background: The United States, Italy and Spain supplied acute and convalescent COVID-19 samples.

This table comes from immunoSEQ multiplex PCR, and its TCRdb copy is limited to in-frame clones, with some not included. Among roughly 57,000 clones, approximately 88% were seen once, and the ten largest hold more than 15%. The sequenced material came from peripheral blood. This clonotype was obtained from a human donor in a cohort sampled during active COVID-19.

The CDR3 DNA reads as TGTGCCAGCAGCCAGGGGTGGACAGGAGATGAAGCTTTCTTT. Encoded protein: CASSQGWTGDEAFF. This chain uses TRBV6-5 with TRBJ1-1; 7 bases line up with TRBD1. This CDR3 has 14 residues. The junction had 11 bases not matched to a gene; V was cut back by 6 bases and J by 7 bases. Germline V gene data show CDR1 as MNHEY and CDR2 as SVGAGI.